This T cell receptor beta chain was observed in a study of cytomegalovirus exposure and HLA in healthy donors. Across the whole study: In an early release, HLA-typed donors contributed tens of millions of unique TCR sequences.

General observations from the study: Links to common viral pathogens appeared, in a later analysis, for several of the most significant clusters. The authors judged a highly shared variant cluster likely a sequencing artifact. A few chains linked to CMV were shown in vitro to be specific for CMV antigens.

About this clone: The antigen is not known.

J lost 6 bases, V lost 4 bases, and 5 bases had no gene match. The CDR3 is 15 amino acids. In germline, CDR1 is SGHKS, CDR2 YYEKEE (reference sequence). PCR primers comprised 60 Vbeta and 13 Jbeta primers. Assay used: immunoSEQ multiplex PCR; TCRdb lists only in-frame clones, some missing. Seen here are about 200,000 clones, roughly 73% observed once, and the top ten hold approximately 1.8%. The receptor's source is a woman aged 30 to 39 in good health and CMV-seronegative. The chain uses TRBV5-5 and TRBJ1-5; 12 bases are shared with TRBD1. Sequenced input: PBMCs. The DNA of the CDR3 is TGTGCCAGCAGCCCCGGGACAGGGGGCGGTCAGCCCCAGCATTTT. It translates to CASSPGTGGGQPQHF.